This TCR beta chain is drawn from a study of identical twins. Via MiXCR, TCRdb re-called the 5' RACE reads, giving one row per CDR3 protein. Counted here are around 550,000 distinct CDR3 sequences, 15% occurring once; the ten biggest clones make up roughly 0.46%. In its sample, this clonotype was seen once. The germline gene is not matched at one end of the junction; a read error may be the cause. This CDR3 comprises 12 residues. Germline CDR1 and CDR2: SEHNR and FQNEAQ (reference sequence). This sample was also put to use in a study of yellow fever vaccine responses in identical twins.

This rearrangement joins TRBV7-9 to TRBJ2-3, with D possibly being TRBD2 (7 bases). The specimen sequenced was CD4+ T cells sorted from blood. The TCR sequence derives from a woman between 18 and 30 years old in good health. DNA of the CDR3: TGTGCCAGCAGCTCCGGCGGGGGCCTCGGCCATTTT. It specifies CASSSGGGLGHF. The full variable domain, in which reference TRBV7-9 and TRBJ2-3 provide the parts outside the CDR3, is DTGVSQNPRHKITKRGQNVTFRCDPISEHNRLYWYRQTLGQGPEFLTYFQNEAQLEKSRLLSDRFSAERPKGSFSTLEIQRTEQGDSAMYLCASSSGGGLGHFGPGTRLTVL.